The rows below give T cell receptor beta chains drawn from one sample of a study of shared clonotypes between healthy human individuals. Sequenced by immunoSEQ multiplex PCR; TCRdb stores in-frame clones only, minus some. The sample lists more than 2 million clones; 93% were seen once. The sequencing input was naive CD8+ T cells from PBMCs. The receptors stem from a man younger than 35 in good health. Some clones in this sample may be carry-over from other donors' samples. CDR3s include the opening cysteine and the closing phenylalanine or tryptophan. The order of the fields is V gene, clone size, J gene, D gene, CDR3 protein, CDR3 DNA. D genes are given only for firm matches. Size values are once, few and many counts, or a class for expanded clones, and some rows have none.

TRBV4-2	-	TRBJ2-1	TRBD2	CASSPRGGRAPSWNEQFF	TGTGCCAGCAGCCCAAGAGGCGGGAGGGCCCCAAGTTGGAATGAGCAGTTCTTC
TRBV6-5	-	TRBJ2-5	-	CASSYGRDQETQYF	TGTGCCAGCAGTTACGGCAGGGACCAAGAGACCCAGTACTTC
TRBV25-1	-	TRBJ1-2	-	CASSFDANYGYTF	TGTGCCAGCAGTTTTGATGCTAACTATGGCTACACCTTC
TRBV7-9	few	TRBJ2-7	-	CASSLGGELSYEQYF	TGTGCCAGCAGCTTAGGAGGAGAGCTCTCCTACGAGCAGTACTTC
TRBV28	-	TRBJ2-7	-	CASSPLVEGSYEQYF	TGTGCCAGCAGCCCGCTTGTGGAAGGCTCCTACGAGCAGTACTTC
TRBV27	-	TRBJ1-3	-	CASSLLGGPGNTIYF	TGTGCCAGCAGTTTGCTTGGTGGTCCTGGAAACACCATATATTTT
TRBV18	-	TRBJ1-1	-	CASSSRRGAQPTEAFF	TGTGCCAGCTCGTCCAGGAGGGGCGCCCAACCCACTGAAGCTTTCTTT
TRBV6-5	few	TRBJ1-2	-	CASSYGGWGYTF	TGTGCCAGCAGTTACGGGGGATGGGGCTACACCTTC
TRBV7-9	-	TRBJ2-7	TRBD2	CASSSSASGRTYEQYF	TGTGCCAGCAGCTCCTCCGCTAGCGGGAGGACGTACGAGCAGTACTTC
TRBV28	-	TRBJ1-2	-	CASRKRDVKPTGGYTF	TGTGCCAGCAGGAAGCGGGACGTCAAACCGACGGGGGGCTACACCTTC
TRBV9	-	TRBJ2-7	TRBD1	CASSEAGGYEQYF	TGTGCCAGCAGCGAGGCAGGGGGCTACGAGCAGTACTTC
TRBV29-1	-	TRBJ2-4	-	CSVSGANPLAKNIQYF	TGCAGCGTTTCTGGGGCTAATCCCCTAGCCAAAAACATTCAGTACTTC
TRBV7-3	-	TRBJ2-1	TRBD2	CASSPPGTSGKGEQFF	TGTGCCAGCAGCCCGCCCGGGACTAGCGGGAAGGGTGAGCAGTTCTTC
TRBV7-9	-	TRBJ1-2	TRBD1	CASSSPRTGVNLEYGYTF	TGTGCCAGCAGCTCGCCTCGAACAGGGGTTAATTTGGAGTATGGCTACACCTTC
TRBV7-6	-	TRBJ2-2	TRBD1	CASSPYPDRGRPGELFF	TGTGCCAGCAGCCCTTACCCGGACAGGGGGCGCCCCGGGGAGCTGTTTTTT
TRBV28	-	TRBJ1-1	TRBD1	CASSLRGTGNTEAFF	TGTGCCAGCAGTTTAAGGGGGACAGGAAACACTGAAGCTTTCTTT
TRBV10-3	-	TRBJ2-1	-	CAITPRDGSLGVNEQFF	TGTGCCATCACCCCCCGGGACGGGAGCCTTGGGGTCAATGAGCAGTTCTTC
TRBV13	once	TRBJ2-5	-	CASSLPVGQETQYF	TGTGCCAGCAGCCTCCCCGTAGGCCAAGAGACCCAGTACTTC
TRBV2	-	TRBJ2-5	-	CASSVFAAAPGETQYF	TGTGCCAGCAGTGTCTTTGCGGCAGCTCCGGGGGAGACCCAGTACTTC